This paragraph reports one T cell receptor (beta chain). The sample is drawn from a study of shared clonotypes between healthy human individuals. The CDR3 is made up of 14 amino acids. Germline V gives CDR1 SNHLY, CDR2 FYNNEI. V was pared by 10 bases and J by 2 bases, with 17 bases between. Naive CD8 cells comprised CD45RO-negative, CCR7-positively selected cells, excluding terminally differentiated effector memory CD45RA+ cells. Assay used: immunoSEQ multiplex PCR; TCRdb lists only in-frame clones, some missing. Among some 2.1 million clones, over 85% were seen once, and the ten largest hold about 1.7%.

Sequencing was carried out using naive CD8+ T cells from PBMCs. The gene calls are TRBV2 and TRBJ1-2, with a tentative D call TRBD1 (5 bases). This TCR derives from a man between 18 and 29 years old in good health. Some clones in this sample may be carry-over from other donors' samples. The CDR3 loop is CATTGAGPNYGYTF. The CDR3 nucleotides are TGTGCCACTACCGGGGCAGGGCCCAACTATGGCTACACCTTC.